These 25 T cell receptor beta chains share one sample of origin, sequenced in a study of T cell repertoires in cytomegalovirus infection. TCRdb re-analysed the reads in MiXCR, keeping a single row per CDR3 protein. The table includes 600,000 to 800,000 distinct CDR3 sequences, approximately 25% detected once. Sequenced: CD8+ T cells from PBMCs. These receptors originate from a human donor in good health (CMV status not recorded). Some clones in this sample may be carry-over from other donors' samples.

V and J are TRBV28 and TRBJ2-6, with a weak D call TRBD2 (6 bases). V was trimmed by 5 bases and J by 3 bases, leaving 11 bases between them. Germline lookup yields CDR1 MDHEN and CDR2 SYDVKM. The CDR3 spans 15 residues. This chain's CDR3 is CASSITEGGANVLTF. The CDR3 DNA is TGTGCCAGCAGTATAACGGAGGGTGGGGCCAACGTCCTGACTTTC.

The genes are TRBV20-1 and TRBJ1-5; D unclear. From germline, CDR1 is DFQATT and CDR2 SNEGSKA (reference sequence). V lost 0 bases and J lost 1, with 13 bases in between. The CDR3 contains 16 residues. The CDR3 protein is CSARDTEGFSNQPQHF. CDR3 sequence (DNA): TGCAGTGCTAGAGATACAGAAGGATTCAGCAATCAGCCCCAGCATTTT.

The chain joins TRBV10-1 to TRBJ1-2; tentatively, D is TRBD1 (5 bases). The ends were cut back, 0 bases at V and 5 bases at J, with 22 bases in the middle. This CDR3 has 18 residues. Germline-derived CDR1 and CDR2 are WNHNN and SYGVQD (reference sequence). CDR3 sequence: CASSESAYPGTEKYGYTF. DNA of the CDR3: TGCGCCAGCAGTGAGTCGGCCTACCCCGGGACGGAAAAATATGGCTACACCTTC.

This clonotype occurred a few times. V is TRBV20-1 and J is TRBJ2-1; no reliable D call. The CDR3 loop spans 14 amino acids. The V end was cut by 5 bases, the J end by 2 bases, with 13 bases between. Germline V CDR1 and CDR2: DFQATT, SNEGSKA (reference sequence). The CDR3 loop reads CSARIPFTYNEQFF. CDR3 DNA: TGCAGTGCTCGGATACCGTTTACCTACAATGAGCAGTTCTTC.

V is TRBV7-9 and J is TRBJ2-4; a possible D gene is TRBD1 (5 bases). The CDR3 spans 14 residues. Germline CDR1 is SEHNR and CDR2 is FQNEAQ (reference sequence). Trimming stripped 5 bases from V and 8 bases from J, with 16 bases between. CDR3 nucleotide sequence: TGTGCCAGCAGCACCCCTAGGGGTAGGGACATTCAGTACTTC. Translating it yields CASSTPRGRDIQYF.

A few counts support this clonotype. The chain has TRBV7-4 and TRBJ2-3, with 8 bases lining up with TRBD2. Per the germline V gene, CDR1 is SGHVT and CDR2 is SQSDAQ. This CDR3 has 16 residues. J gave up 6 bases and V 0 bases, and 8 bases lay outside the gene matches. The DNA for the CDR3 is TGTGCCAGCAGCTTAGCGGAGCGGGGGCCCCTCGATACGCAGTATTTT. Its translation: CASSLAERGPLDTQYF.

This clonotype came up many times. The V and J genes are TRBV7-8 and TRBJ1-4; TRBD1 aligns across 7 bases. The V gene end was trimmed by 2 bases and the J gene end by 6 bases; junction bases not matched to a gene: 12. Germline V gives CDR1 SGHVS, CDR2 FQNEAQ. The CDR3 is 17 residues long. CDR3 coding DNA: TGTGCCAGCAGCTTATTCTGGTCAGGGGGGCCAGATGAAAAACTGTTTTTT. Its translation is CASSLFWSGGPDEKLFF. The variable domain in full, completed from reference TRBV7-8 and TRBJ1-4, reads GAGVSQSPRYKVAKRGQDVALRCDPISGHVSLFWYQQALGQGPEFLTYFQNEAQLDKSGLPSDRFFAERPEGSVSTLKIQRTQQEDSAVYLCASSLFWSGGPDEKLFFGSGTQLSVL.

This clonotype has only one observation. The V call is TRBV12-3 or TRBV12-4, the J call TRBJ2-1; either TRBD1 or TRBD2 may supply D (5 bases each). Deletions cut 3 bases from V and 7 bases from J, with 13 bases between. CDR3 size: 14 residues. CDR3 sequence: CASSFSGTQNEQFF. In nucleotides, the CDR3 is TGTGCCAGCAGTTTCTCCGGGACCCAAAATGAGCAGTTCTTC.

Of note for this clonotype: Mismatch with germline at one junction end may stem from a read error. The rearrangement joins TRBV7-6 to TRBJ1-2; 10 bases match TRBD1. The CDR3 consists of 15 residues. CDR1 is SGHVS, CDR2 FNYEAQ, per germline. The CDR3 sequence: CAGSNGQGVDYGYTF. Written as DNA, the CDR3 is TGTGCCGGCAGCAACGGACAGGGGGTGGACTATGGCTACACCTTC.

This clonotype was picked up a small number of times. The V and J genes are TRBV19 and TRBJ2-1; D tentatively reads TRBD1 or TRBD2 (6 bases each). CDR3 size: 15 residues. Looked up from germline, CDR1 is LNHDA and CDR2 is SQIVND (reference sequence). V lost 3 bases, J lost 4 bases, and 13 bases lay in between. CDR3 residues: CASSIKGGGYNEQFF. The CDR3 DNA is TGTGCCAGTAGTATCAAGGGGGGAGGTTACAATGAGCAGTTCTTC.

In this sample, this clonotype turned up a few times. This sequence joins TRBV20-1 and TRBJ2-3; D is uncertain. The CDR3 runs 15 residues. V was pared by 1 base and J by 2 bases, with 13 bases between. Germline V gene lookup returns CDR1 DFQATT and CDR2 SNEGSKA (reference sequence). The CDR3: CSARGRTLYTDTQYF. In nucleotides, the CDR3 is TGCAGTGCTAGAGGCCGTACCCTATACACAGATACGCAGTATTTT.

As for this clonotype: This clone may be a read error of a much larger clone one base away. This rearrangement joins TRBV6-6 to TRBJ2-5; TRBD1 aligns across 11 bases. The CDR3 is 16 amino acids. The germline CDR1 and CDR2 sequences are MNHNY and SVGAGI (reference sequence). The CDR3 DNA reads as TGTGCCCGCAGTTACTCGATCGGGACAGGGGGGGAGACCCAGTACTTC. Its translation: CARSYSIGTGGETQYF.

The CDR3 protein is CSAPLGDTEAFF. The CDR3 DNA reads as TGCAGTGCCCCCTTAGGAGACACTGAAGCTTTCTTT. The V gene is TRBV20-1, the J gene TRBJ1-1, with no clear D. The length of the CDR3 is 12 residues. Trimming took 6 bases from V and 3 from J, leaving 11 bases between them. Per the germline V gene, CDR1 is DFQATT and CDR2 is SNEGSKA (reference sequence).

The V and J genes are TRBV6-6 and TRBJ1-4; D gene ambiguous. The CDR3 runs to 13 residues. Trimming took 4 bases from V and 7 from J, leaving 10 bases between them. Germline V CDR1 and CDR2: MNHNY, SVGAGI (reference sequence). CDR3 sequence: CASSSQDGEKLFF. The DNA for the CDR3 is TGTGCCAGCAGTTCCCAGGACGGTGAAAAACTGTTTTTT.

V usage is TRBV2 and J usage is TRBJ2-3; D ambiguous. The CDR3 length is 16 residues. Germline CDR1 is SNHLY and CDR2 is FYNNEI. Trimming took 3 bases from V and 1 from J, leaving 14 bases between them. The CDR3 DNA reads TGTGCCAGCAGTGAGTTAGGTGGCTTCGGCACAGATACGCAGTATTTT. Its translation: CASSELGGFGTDTQYF.

This clonotype was observed a few times. The chain links TRBV20-1 to TRBJ1-1, with D uncertain. This CDR3 is built from 13 residues. Germline values: CDR1 DFQATT, CDR2 SNEGSKA (reference sequence). V was cut by 3 bases and J by 7 bases, with 15 bases left in between. The CDR3 DNA reads as TGCAGTGCTAGGGAGGACGAAGGAATTGAAGCTTTCTTT. Its translation: CSAREDEGIEAFF.

This clonotype was seen at least ten times. The chain links TRBV7-2 to TRBJ1-6; possible D gene TRBD1, 5 bases. The CDR3 loop spans 16 amino acids. V dropped 3 bases and J dropped 8 bases, with 17 bases sitting between them. Per germline, CDR1 SGHTA and CDR2 FQGNSA. CDR3 DNA: TGTGCCAGCAGCTTTAGAACGTTAGGGGTTGATTCACCCCTCCACTTT. Translated: CASSFRTLGVDSPLHF.

This chain uses TRBV20-1 with TRBJ1-4; D possibly corresponds to TRBD1 (5 bases). Germline loops: CDR1 DFQATT, CDR2 SNEGSKA (reference sequence). V gave up 6 bases and J gave up 8 bases, with 16 bases separating them. The CDR3 covers 13 residues. In DNA form, the CDR3 reads TGCAGTGCCGCCTCGGGACTCTGGGAAAAACTGTTTTTT. This gives the protein CSAASGLWEKLFF.

To note about this clonotype: A much bigger clone sits one base away, suggesting this may be a read error. The chain joins TRBV6-5 to TRBJ1-1; 8 bases map to TRBD1. The CDR3 sequence is 17 residues long. Germline CDR1 and CDR2: MNHEY and SVGAGI. In nucleotides, the CDR3 is TGTGTCAGCAGTTACTCGGGGGCAGGGGGCGCAAACACTGAAGCTTTCTTT. As protein: CVSSYSGAGGANTEAFF.

In this sample, this clonotype turned up many times. The chain carries TRBV28 and TRBJ2-3; 8 nucleotides line up with TRBD1. The CDR3 runs 15 residues. Germline-derived CDR1 and CDR2 are MDHEN and SYDVKM. Trimming took 5 bases from V and 0 from J; bases not matched to a gene: 4. CDR3 loop: CASSRDRTSTDTQYF. DNA of the CDR3: TGTGCCAGCAGTCGGGACAGGACAAGCACAGATACGCAGTATTTT. Full variable domain (missing parts from reference TRBV28 and TRBJ2-3): DVKVTQSSRYLVKRTGEKVFLECVQDMDHENMFWYRQDPGLGLRLIYFSYDVKMKEKGDIPEGYSVSREKKERFSLILESASTNQTSMYLCASSRDRTSTDTQYFGPGTRLTVL.

To note about this clonotype: One base away lies a much larger clone, so this may be a sequencing read error. The genes are TRBV29-1 and TRBJ2-1, with 10 bases that match TRBD1. The CDR3 is made up of 15 amino acids. Germline assignment: CDR1 SQVTM and CDR2 ANQGSEA. This CDR3 reads CGVEWLDRGWNEQFF. The DNA of the CDR3 is TGCGGCGTTGAGTGGCTGGACAGGGGGTGGAATGAGCAGTTCTTC.

The genes are TRBV7-9 and TRBJ2-2, with unresolved D. V was shortened by 0 bases and J by 4 bases, with 15 bases between the two germline ends. This CDR3 region has 17 residues. The V gene's germline CDR1 is SEHNR and CDR2 FQNEAQ (reference sequence). The CDR3 nucleotides are TGTGCCAGCAGCTTAGCGCTCCGGCTGAAAAGCACCGGGGAGCTGTTTTTT. This encodes CASSLALRLKSTGELFF.

This clonotype was recorded a few times. The V and J genes are TRBV10-2 and TRBJ2-7, with a weak D call TRBD1 (6 bases). The CDR3 loop spans 13 amino acids. CDR1 and CDR2 from the germline V gene are WSHSY and SAAADI. Trimming took off 5 bases at V and 3 bases at J, with 11 bases between the two ends. Here the CDR3 reads CASSTNRVYEQYF. CDR3 nucleotides: TGCGCCAGCAGTACAAACAGGGTCTACGAGCAGTACTTC.

The rearrangement joins TRBV2 to TRBJ2-2, with 12 bases fitting TRBD2. CDR1 is SNHLY, CDR2 FYNNEI, per germline. CDR3 length: 17 amino acids. The junction had 9 bases not matched to a gene; V was cut back by 10 bases and J by 0 bases. CDR3 DNA sequence: TGTGCCATCTCCGGGACTAGCGGGCAGGCGAACACCGGGGAGCTGTTTTTT. Translated: CAISGTSGQANTGELFF.

The chain combines TRBV7-9 with TRBJ2-3, with D possibly being TRBD1 or TRBD2 (6 bases each). The CDR3 runs 16 residues. Per the germline V gene, CDR1 is SEHNR and CDR2 is FQNEAQ (reference sequence). V was trimmed by 5 bases and J by 3 bases, leaving 18 bases between them. The CDR3 spells CASSQRPTGRTDTQYF. The CDR3, as DNA: TGTGCCAGCAGCCAACGTCCTACAGGGAGGACAGATACGCAGTATTTT.